These 19 T cell receptor beta chains came from one sample sequenced in a study of blood T cell repertoires in COVID-19. Generated by immunoSEQ multiplex PCR, the TCRdb table keeps only in-frame clones and is missing some. The sample has under 20,000 clones; roughly 93% are singletons. The specimen was peripheral blood. The receptors were sampled from a human donor in a cohort sampled during active COVID-19.

This sequence joins TRBV21-1 and TRBJ2-5; the table gives TRBD1 as D, unverified against the DNA. TRBV21-1 corresponds to a pseudogene. CDR3 length: 15 residues. This CDR3 reads CASSGRDRGGETQYF. In DNA, the CDR3 is TGTGCCAGCAGCGGCCGGGACAGGGGAGGAGAGACCCAGTACTTC.

The chain has TRBV27 and TRBJ1-1, with 9 nucleotides matching TRBD1. The CDR3 spans 15 residues. Trimming at V came to 5 bases and at J to 3 bases, leaving 7 bases not matched to a gene. Germline V lookup: CDR1 MNHEY, CDR2 SMNVEV (reference sequence). DNA for the CDR3: TGTGCCAGCAGTCCATACAGGGGGCGCGACACTGAAGCTTTCTTT. Translating gives CASSPYRGRDTEAFF.

This chain joins TRBV7-3 and TRBJ2-3; 9 bases map to TRBD1. The V and J ends lost 5 bases and 4 bases, in that order; junction bases with no gene match: 4. This CDR3 region has 14 residues. Germline CDR1 is SGHTA and CDR2 is FQGTGA. The CDR3 DNA is TGTGCCAGCAGCGGTACAGGGGGCCCAGATACGCAGTATTTT. Translated: CASSGTGGPDTQYF.

V gene TRBV19 combines with J gene TRBJ2-7, with TRBD2 matching over 9 bases. Germline values: CDR1 LNHDA, CDR2 SQIVND (reference sequence). With 6 bases clipped from V and 7 bases from J, the junction kept 13 bases outside the gene matches. This CDR3 has 15 amino acids. CDR3 region: CASSHESGTSGEQYF. In nucleotides, the CDR3 is TGTGCCAGTAGCCACGAATCAGGAACTAGCGGGGAGCAGTACTTC.

The chain uses TRBV6-5 and TRBJ1-1; 7 bases fit TRBD1. The J segment lost 3 bases and the V segment lost 6 bases, leaving 4 bases of the junction unmatched. This CDR3 spans 13 amino acids. Germline CDR1 is MNHEY and CDR2 is SVGAGI. CDR3 in amino acids: CASRQTGDTEAFF. The CDR3 region has the DNA TGTGCCAGCAGACAAACAGGGGACACTGAAGCTTTCTTT.

This chain joins TRBV7-8 and TRBJ2-7; D is perhaps TRBD1 (6 bases). CDR1 is SGHVS and CDR2 is FQNEAQ in the germline V gene. The CDR3 is 13 amino acids. The V end lost 3 bases, the J end lost 7 bases, and 13 bases lay between the germline ends. The CDR3 coding sequence is TGTGCCAGCAGCTTCGACAGGACGGGAGAGCAGTACTTC. It encodes CASSFDRTGEQYF.

The rearrangement links TRBV7-9 to TRBJ2-1; the D gene is possibly TRBD2 (6 bases). CDR1 and CDR2 (germline): SEHNR, FQNEAQ (reference sequence). V was cut by 2 bases and J by 0 bases, with 8 bases left in between. The CDR3 loop spans 15 amino acids. The CDR3 DNA reads TGTGCCAGCAGCTTACGGGAGAGCTCCTACAATGAGCAGTTCTTC. This codes for CASSLRESSYNEQFF.

This chain links TRBV5-6 with TRBJ1-5; D perhaps matches TRBD1 (5 bases). V was cut by 4 bases and J by 2 bases, with 13 bases left in between. Germline CDR1 and CDR2: SGHDT and YYEEEE. The CDR3 runs 15 residues. The CDR3 DNA is TGTGCCAGCAGCAAGGGGCCGGCGGGCAATCAGCCCCAGCATTTT. As protein: CASSKGPAGNQPQHF.

The chain combines TRBV11-1 with TRBJ2-5; tentative D call: TRBD1 (6 bases). The CDR3 is 14 residues long. From germline, CDR1 is SGHAT and CDR2 FQDESV (reference sequence). The V end lost 2 bases, the J end lost 2 bases, and 9 bases lay between the germline ends. CDR3 bases: TGTGCCAGCAGCTTAAATGACAGGCAAGAGACCCAGTACTTC. Encoded protein: CASSLNDRQETQYF.

The count of this clone is one. The CDR3 loop is CATSVAGWGDRETQYF. The CDR3 DNA sequence: TGTGCCACCAGTGTTGCGGGGTGGGGCGACCGGGAGACCCAGTACTTC. The chain employs TRBV24-1 and TRBJ2-5, with D maybe TRBD2 (6 bases). Germline V gives CDR1 KGHDR, CDR2 SFDVKD. Between the trimmed V and J ends, which lost 5 bases and 5 bases, there was a span of 20 bases. CDR3 length: 16 residues.

The chain recombines TRBV6-5 with TRBJ1-5; D is ambiguous. Germline-derived CDR1 and CDR2 are MNHEY and SVGAGI. The length of the CDR3 is 13 residues. The V gene lost 8 bases and the J gene lost 1 base, with 9 bases spanning the gap. The chain's CDR3 is CASWRTSNQPQHF. In DNA, the CDR3 is TGTGCCAGCTGGAGGACGAGCAATCAGCCCCAGCATTTT.

In this sample, this clone turned up once. The chain carries TRBV5-4 and TRBJ2-1; TRBD1 agrees at 10 bases. Germline CDR1 is SGHNT and CDR2 is YYREEE (reference sequence). The CDR3 runs 16 residues. V lost 1 base to trimming and J lost 4 bases; unmatched junction nucleotides: 5. As DNA, the CDR3 is TGTGCCAGCAGCTTGCCTAGGACAGGGGGTTACAATGAGCAGTTCTTC. It is translated as CASSLPRTGGYNEQFF.

This clone was observed a single time. V and J are TRBV5-4 and TRBJ2-3; possibly TRBD1 for D (6 bases). V lost 4 bases and J 3 bases, leaving 12 bases between the germline ends. The V gene's germline CDR1 is SGHNT and CDR2 YYREEE (reference sequence). CDR3 length: 14 residues. The CDR3 nucleotides are TGTGCCAGCAGCGCAGGGGTTGGGACAGATACGCAGTATTTT. Translated: CASSAGVGTDTQYF.

This clone was seen a single time. The chain combines TRBV9 with TRBJ2-7; a weak D match, TRBD1 (5 bases). This CDR3 contains 16 residues. Trimming cost V 0 bases and J 4 bases, with 17 bases left between them. Germline values: CDR1 SGDLS, CDR2 YYNGEE. CDR3 DNA sequence: TGTGCCAGCAGCGTAGGTTCGACAGTGAGGTCTTACGAGCAGTACTTC. Its translation is CASSVGSTVRSYEQYF. Supplemented by reference TRBV9 and TRBJ2-7, the full variable domain reads DSGVTQTPKHLITATGQRVTLRCSPRSGDLSVYWYQQSLDQGLQFLIQYYNGEERAKGNILERFSAQQFPDLHSELNLSSLELGDSALYFCASSVGSTVRSYEQYFGPGTRLTVT.

The V call is TRBV7-6, the J call TRBJ1-1; D not resolved. From germline, CDR1 is SGHVS and CDR2 FNYEAQ. V lost 4 bases to trimming and J lost 6 bases, with 18 bases between them. The CDR3 covers 15 residues. As DNA, the CDR3 is TGTGCCAGCAGCTCATCAATCGACTGGAAGTCTGAAGCTTTCTTT. This translates into CASSSSIDWKSEAFF.

CDR3 in amino acids: CASSSRGGHNQPQHF. The CDR3, as DNA: TGTGCCAGCAGCTCACGTGGGGGCCACAATCAGCCCCAGCATTTT. The chain links TRBV7-8 to TRBJ1-5, with TRBD1 as a possible D gene (6 bases). This CDR3 has 15 amino acids. The V end lost 4 bases, the J end lost 3 bases, and 13 bases lay between the germline ends. Germline lookup yields CDR1 SGHVS and CDR2 FQNEAQ. Variable domain in full (rest from reference TRBV7-8 and TRBJ1-5): GAGVSQSPRYKVAKRGQDVALRCDPISGHVSLFWYQQALGQGPEFLTYFQNEAQLDKSGLPSDRFFAERPEGSVSTLKIQRTQQEDSAVYLCASSSRGGHNQPQHFGDGTRLSIL.

The chain recombines TRBV5-1 with TRBJ1-1, with D perhaps matching TRBD1 (6 bases). The CDR3 consists of 17 residues. V was shortened by 3 bases and J by 5 bases, with 23 bases between the two germline ends. Germline V CDR1 and CDR2: SGHRS, YFSETQ. The CDR3 DNA is TGCGCCAGCAGCTCGGGTAAACTCCAGGGGATTGGAACTGAAGCTTTCTTT. It specifies CASSSGKLQGIGTEAFF. Variable domain in full (rest from reference TRBV5-1 and TRBJ1-1): KAGVTQTPRYLIKTRGQQVTLSCSPISGHRSVSWYQQTPGQGLQFLFEYFSETQRNKGNFPGRFSGRQFSNSRSEMNVSTLELGDSALYLCASSSGKLQGIGTEAFFGQGTRLTVV.

This rearrangement joins TRBV10-3 to TRBJ2-5, with D unresolved. The germline V gene has CDR1 ENHRY and CDR2 SYGVKD. The CDR3 is 12 amino acids. V lost 0 bases and J 4 bases, leaving 3 bases between the germline ends. The CDR3 sequence: CAISESRETQYF. The CDR3 DNA reads TGTGCCATCAGTGAGTCGAGAGAGACCCAGTACTTC.

The CDR3, as DNA: TGCGCCAGCAGCTTGGCAAGGGGGCTAGGCTACACCTTC. Translating it yields CASSLARGLGYTF. This rearrangement joins TRBV5-1 to TRBJ1-2; TRBD1 agrees at 7 bases. Trimming took 0 bases from V and 8 from J; bases not matched to a gene: 4. The germline V gene encodes CDR1 SGHRS and CDR2 YFSETQ. This CDR3 has 13 residues.